The rows below give T cell receptor beta chains drawn from one sample of a study of neurological immune-mediated disorders. TCRdb reprocessed the 5' RACE reads with MiXCR, giving one entry per CDR3 protein. In the table there are roughly 30,000 distinct CDR3 sequences, 4.6% of which are singletons. The sequenced sample was PBMCs. The receptors come from a man aged 18 to 29 in good health. Both conserved end residues are part of each CDR3. A D gene is named only where the DNA matches it firmly. For some rows the clone size is stated as once, few or many, or as a class when expanded; others skip it.

abundance: many
len: 14
v_gene: TRBV29-1
d_gene: TRBD1
j_gene: TRBJ2-5
CDR3aa: CSVWTGRTGSAQYF
CDR3nt: TGCAGCGTCTGGACCGGTAGGACAGGGTCCGCCCAGTACTTC

abundance: many
len: 16
v_gene: TRBV12-3/TRBV12-4
d_gene: TRBD1
j_gene: TRBJ2-3
CDR3aa: CASSLAGGLSTDTQYF
CDR3nt: TGTGCCAGCAGTTTAGCAGGGGGCCTTAGCACAGATACGCAGTATTTT

abundance: many
len: 15
v_gene: TRBV4-3
d_gene: NA
j_gene: TRBJ2-2
CDR3aa: CASSQEGGRTGELFF
CDR3nt: TGCGCCAGCAGCCAAGAAGGTGGGCGAACCGGGGAGCTGTTTTTT

abundance: many
len: 10
v_gene: TRBV29-1
d_gene: NA
j_gene: TRBJ2-5
CDR3aa: CSGSQGTQYF
CDR3nt: TGCAGCGGGAGCCAAGGGACCCAGTACTTC

abundance: many
len: 15
v_gene: TRBV5-1
d_gene: NA
j_gene: TRBJ2-1
CDR3aa: CASSPVLGLGNEQFF
CDR3nt: TGCGCCAGCAGCCCGGTGCTAGGGCTGGGCAATGAGCAGTTCTTC

abundance: many
len: 17
v_gene: TRBV20-1
d_gene: NA
j_gene: TRBJ1-3
CDR3aa: CSARDRVGSRRGNTIYF
CDR3nt: TGCAGTGCTAGAGATCGGGTGGGGTCCCGGCGAGGAAACACCATATATTTT

abundance: few
len: 13
v_gene: TRBV18
d_gene: NA
j_gene: TRBJ2-7
CDR3aa: CASSTPGGEEQYF
CDR3nt: TGTGCCAGCTCAACTCCCGGCGGGGAGGAGCAGTACTTC

abundance: many
len: 15
v_gene: TRBV7-2
d_gene: NA
j_gene: TRBJ1-2
CDR3aa: CASSLGPRSGDGYTF
CDR3nt: TGTGCCAGCAGCTTAGGGCCCCGATCGGGGGATGGCTACACCTTC

abundance: many
len: 18
v_gene: TRBV5-1
d_gene: NA
j_gene: TRBJ2-7
CDR3aa: CASSSRAGNRRGDYEQYF
CDR3nt: TGCGCCAGCAGCTCCCGTGCCGGTAACCGAAGAGGGGACTACGAGCAGTACTTC

abundance: many
len: 14
v_gene: TRBV9
d_gene: TRBD2
j_gene: TRBJ2-1
CDR3aa: CASSGLAGVGEQFF
CDR3nt: TGTGCCAGCAGCGGGCTAGCGGGGGTCGGAGAGCAGTTCTTC

abundance: many
len: 15
v_gene: TRBV6-5
d_gene: TRBD1
j_gene: TRBJ2-1
CDR3aa: CASSAGTGATGEQFF
CDR3nt: TGTGCCAGCAGTGCCGGGACAGGGGCGACAGGCGAGCAGTTCTTC

abundance: many
len: 14
v_gene: TRBV20-1
d_gene: NA
j_gene: TRBJ2-7
CDR3aa: CSALKKSGAYEQYF
CDR3nt: TGCAGTGCCCTAAAGAAATCAGGGGCCTACGAGCAGTACTTC

abundance: many
len: 14
v_gene: TRBV12-3/TRBV12-4
d_gene: NA
j_gene: TRBJ1-1
CDR3aa: CASSFGAGATEAFF
CDR3nt: TGTGCCAGCAGTTTTGGGGCAGGGGCCACTGAAGCTTTCTTT

abundance: many
len: 16
v_gene: TRBV20-1
d_gene: TRBD2
j_gene: TRBJ2-1
CDR3aa: CSASGLAYSSYNEQFF
CDR3nt: TGCAGTGCGTCCGGACTAGCTTATAGCTCCTACAATGAGCAGTTCTTC

abundance: many
len: 15
v_gene: TRBV4-3
d_gene: NA
j_gene: TRBJ2-5
CDR3aa: CASSQEGDRPETQYF
CDR3nt: TGCGCCAGCAGCCAAGAAGGCGACAGACCAGAGACCCAGTACTTC

abundance: many
len: 15
v_gene: TRBV5-1
d_gene: NA
j_gene: TRBJ2-7
CDR3aa: CASSLESGDPYEQYF
CDR3nt: TGCGCCAGCAGCTTGGAGTCGGGGGATCCCTACGAGCAGTACTTC

abundance: many
len: 16
v_gene: TRBV5-1
d_gene: TRBD1
j_gene: TRBJ1-5
CDR3aa: CASSAGTGGGNQPQHF
CDR3nt: TGCGCCAGCAGCGCAGGGACAGGGGGCGGCAATCAGCCCCAGCATTTT

abundance: many
len: 17
v_gene: TRBV5-1
d_gene: TRBD1
j_gene: TRBJ1-5
CDR3aa: CASSSRPIGQENQPQHF
CDR3nt: TGCGCCAGCAGTTCTAGACCTATTGGACAGGAAAATCAGCCCCAGCATTTT

abundance: many
len: 15
v_gene: TRBV12-3/TRBV12-4
d_gene: TRBD1
j_gene: TRBJ2-5
CDR3aa: CASSQTGARGETQYF
CDR3nt: TGTGCCAGCAGTCAAACAGGGGCAAGAGGGGAGACCCAGTACTTC

abundance: many
len: 12
v_gene: TRBV7-8
d_gene: NA
j_gene: TRBJ2-1
CDR3aa: CASSFRGPEQFF
CDR3nt: TGTGCCAGCAGCTTCCGGGGGCCTGAGCAGTTCTTC

abundance: many
len: 14
v_gene: TRBV12-3/TRBV12-4
d_gene: NA
j_gene: TRBJ1-1
CDR3aa: CASSSFGGNTEAFF
CDR3nt: TGTGCCAGCAGTTCCTTTGGGGGGAACACTGAAGCTTTCTTT

abundance: many
len: 12
v_gene: TRBV20-1
d_gene: TRBD1
j_gene: TRBJ1-3
CDR3aa: CSLRTGGNTIYF
CDR3nt: TGCAGCCTGAGGACAGGCGGAAACACCATATATTTT

abundance: many
len: 14
v_gene: TRBV6-5
d_gene: NA
j_gene: TRBJ1-1
CDR3aa: CASRVGMENTEAFF
CDR3nt: TGTGCCAGTCGGGTCGGGATGGAGAACACTGAAGCTTTCTTT

abundance: medium-sized
len: 14
v_gene: TRBV12-3/TRBV12-4
d_gene: NA
j_gene: TRBJ2-5
CDR3aa: CASSLPESQETQYF
CDR3nt: TGTGCCAGCAGTTTACCAGAGTCTCAAGAGACCCAGTACTTC

abundance: many
len: 13
v_gene: TRBV9
d_gene: NA
j_gene: TRBJ1-2
CDR3aa: CASSGQSYYGYTF
CDR3nt: TGTGCCAGCAGCGGCCAGTCGTACTATGGCTACACCTTC

abundance: NA
len: 15
v_gene: TRBV18
d_gene: NA
j_gene: TRBJ1-2
CDR3aa: CASSPPTEGVYGYTF
CDR3nt: TGTGCCAGCTCACCCCCGACGGAGGGGGTCTATGGCTACACCTTC

abundance: many
len: 15
v_gene: TRBV27
d_gene: NA
j_gene: TRBJ2-3
CDR3aa: CASSPWGLGSDTQYF
CDR3nt: TGTGCCAGCAGCCCCTGGGGCCTTGGTTCGGATACGCAGTATTTT

abundance: many
len: 14
v_gene: TRBV5-6
d_gene: NA
j_gene: TRBJ1-5
CDR3aa: CASSRWGASKPQHF
CDR3nt: TGTGCCAGCAGCCGGTGGGGGGCTTCCAAGCCCCAGCATTTT

abundance: many
len: 14
v_gene: TRBV7-6
d_gene: NA
j_gene: TRBJ2-3
CDR3aa: CASSLWGGTDTQYF
CDR3nt: TGTGCCAGCAGCTTGTGGGGGGGCACAGATACGCAGTATTTT

abundance: many
len: 15
v_gene: TRBV5-1
d_gene: NA
j_gene: TRBJ1-4
CDR3aa: CASSRGTDSNEKLFF
CDR3nt: TGCGCCAGCAGCCGGGGGACGGACTCTAATGAAAAACTGTTTTTT

abundance: many
len: 19
v_gene: TRBV7-2
d_gene: NA
j_gene: TRBJ2-1
CDR3aa: CASSLAFDNFRGADNEQFF
CDR3nt: TGTGCCAGCAGCTTAGCTTTTGATAATTTCAGGGGGGCGGACAATGAGCAGTTCTTC

abundance: NA
len: 14
v_gene: TRBV2
d_gene: NA
j_gene: TRBJ2-5
CDR3aa: CASSEAPIQEIQYF
CDR3nt: TGTGCCAGCAGTGAAGCTCCGATCCAAGAGATCCAGTACTTC

abundance: many
len: 16
v_gene: TRBV4-3
d_gene: NA
j_gene: TRBJ2-3
CDR3aa: CASSQEYQPGADTQYF
CDR3nt: TGCGCCAGCAGCCAAGAGTACCAGCCAGGAGCAGATACGCAGTATTTT

abundance: many
len: 12
v_gene: TRBV20-1
d_gene: NA
j_gene: TRBJ1-6
CDR3aa: CSATTGNSPLHF
CDR3nt: TGCAGTGCTACCACGGGGAATTCACCCCTCCACTTT

abundance: many
len: 13
v_gene: TRBV28
d_gene: NA
j_gene: TRBJ1-2
CDR3aa: CASSIGGHWGYTF
CDR3nt: TGTGCCAGCAGTATCGGGGGCCACTGGGGCTACACCTTC

abundance: many
len: 13
v_gene: TRBV20-1
d_gene: TRBD1
j_gene: TRBJ1-2
CDR3aa: CSGFVQGANGYTF
CDR3nt: TGCAGTGGATTCGTACAGGGGGCAAATGGCTACACCTTC

abundance: many
len: 14
v_gene: TRBV7-2
d_gene: TRBD1
j_gene: TRBJ1-1
CDR3aa: CASTLTGRITEAFF
CDR3nt: TGTGCCAGCACTCTGACAGGGCGGATCACTGAAGCTTTCTTT

abundance: many
len: 12
v_gene: TRBV20-1
d_gene: TRBD1
j_gene: TRBJ1-5
CDR3aa: CSAEGADQPQHF
CDR3nt: TGCAGTGCTGAGGGGGCGGATCAGCCCCAGCATTTT

abundance: many
len: 11
v_gene: TRBV5-1
d_gene: NA
j_gene: TRBJ2-5
CDR3aa: CASSFSETQYF
CDR3nt: TGCGCCAGCAGCTTTTCTGAGACCCAGTACTTC

abundance: many
len: 14
v_gene: TRBV11-2
d_gene: NA
j_gene: TRBJ1-5
CDR3aa: CASSLGGTYQPQHF
CDR3nt: TGTGCCAGCAGCTTAGGAGGGACCTATCAGCCCCAGCATTTT

abundance: many
len: 16
v_gene: TRBV5-1
d_gene: NA
j_gene: TRBJ1-2
CDR3aa: CASSLNTLDSRYGYTF
CDR3nt: TGCGCCAGCAGCTTGAACACCCTGGACAGCCGCTATGGCTACACCTTC

abundance: many
len: 12
v_gene: TRBV5-8
d_gene: NA
j_gene: TRBJ2-2
CDR3aa: CASRTEVGELFF
CDR3nt: TGTGCCAGCAGGACGGAGGTCGGGGAGCTGTTTTTT

abundance: many
len: 11
v_gene: TRBV20-1
d_gene: TRBD1
j_gene: TRBJ2-5
CDR3aa: CSARDRVFYYF
CDR3nt: TGCAGTGCTAGGGACAGGGTTTTTTACTACTTC

abundance: many
len: 15
v_gene: TRBV20-1
d_gene: TRBD1
j_gene: TRBJ1-2
CDR3aa: CSAPSEGRGIVGYTF
CDR3nt: TGCAGTGCCCCATCGGAGGGCAGGGGGATTGTTGGCTACACCTTC

abundance: NA
len: 14
v_gene: TRBV19
d_gene: NA
j_gene: TRBJ1-1
CDR3aa: CASSIGHKNTEAFF
CDR3nt: TGTGCCAGTAGTATCGGACACAAGAACACTGAAGCTTTCTTT

abundance: many
len: 13
v_gene: TRBV5-1
d_gene: NA
j_gene: TRBJ2-7
CDR3aa: CASSSPFPSEQYF
CDR3nt: TGCGCCAGCAGCTCCCCATTCCCCAGCGAGCAGTACTTC

abundance: many
len: 13
v_gene: TRBV20-1
d_gene: NA
j_gene: TRBJ1-2
CDR3aa: CSASTLKGYGYTF
CDR3nt: TGCAGTGCTTCCACACTCAAGGGCTATGGCTACACCTTC

abundance: many
len: 13
v_gene: TRBV20-1
d_gene: TRBD1
j_gene: TRBJ2-4
CDR3aa: CSASLGQGHIQYF
CDR3nt: TGCAGTGCTAGTTTGGGACAGGGTCACATTCAGTACTTC

abundance: many
len: 12
v_gene: TRBV20-1
d_gene: NA
j_gene: TRBJ2-7
CDR3aa: CSAGQTSYEQYF
CDR3nt: TGCAGTGCAGGACAGACCTCCTACGAGCAGTACTTC

abundance: many
len: 14
v_gene: TRBV20-1
d_gene: NA
j_gene: TRBJ2-4
CDR3aa: CGALGTLAKNIQYF
CDR3nt: TGCGGGGCCCTGGGAACACTAGCCAAAAACATTCAGTACTTC

abundance: many
len: 15
v_gene: TRBV12-3/TRBV12-4
d_gene: NA
j_gene: TRBJ2-3
CDR3aa: CASSYYQASTDTQYF
CDR3nt: TGTGCCAGCAGCTATTATCAGGCTAGCACAGATACGCAGTATTTT

abundance: many
len: 14
v_gene: TRBV7-9
d_gene: NA
j_gene: TRBJ2-7
CDR3aa: CASSPAGRSYEQYF
CDR3nt: TGTGCCAGCAGCCCCGCAGGACGGAGCTACGAGCAGTACTTC

abundance: many
len: 15
v_gene: TRBV5-1
d_gene: TRBD1
j_gene: TRBJ1-2
CDR3aa: CASTLGDRPYYGYTF
CDR3nt: TGCGCCAGTACCCTGGGGGACAGGCCTTACTATGGCTACACCTTC

abundance: many
len: 18
v_gene: TRBV6-6
d_gene: TRBD1
j_gene: TRBJ2-3
CDR3aa: CASRYQNAGTGGADTQYF
CDR3nt: TGTGCCAGCAGATACCAAAACGCCGGGACAGGGGGCGCAGATACGCAGTATTTT

abundance: many
len: 15
v_gene: TRBV20-1
d_gene: NA
j_gene: TRBJ2-3
CDR3aa: CSARDDPFYGDTQYF
CDR3nt: TGCAGTGCTAGAGATGACCCCTTCTACGGAGATACGCAGTATTTT

abundance: many
len: 16
v_gene: TRBV6-5
d_gene: NA
j_gene: TRBJ2-1
CDR3aa: CASSYSSRAAHNEQFF
CDR3nt: TGTGCCAGCAGTTACTCGTCCCGGGCCGCCCACAATGAGCAGTTCTTC

abundance: many
len: 16
v_gene: TRBV5-1
d_gene: TRBD1
j_gene: TRBJ1-4
CDR3aa: CASSFDRASTNEKLFF
CDR3nt: TGCGCCAGCAGCTTCGACAGGGCCTCAACTAATGAAAAGCTGTTTTTT

abundance: many
len: 12
v_gene: TRBV20-1
d_gene: NA
j_gene: TRBJ2-5
CDR3aa: CSARDIMKTQYF
CDR3nt: TGCAGTGCTAGAGACATTATGAAGACCCAGTACTTC

abundance: many
len: 14
v_gene: TRBV5-1
d_gene: NA
j_gene: TRBJ1-2
CDR3aa: CASSFGGVAYGYTF
CDR3nt: TGCGCCAGCAGCTTCGGGGGGGTGGCCTATGGCTACACCTTC